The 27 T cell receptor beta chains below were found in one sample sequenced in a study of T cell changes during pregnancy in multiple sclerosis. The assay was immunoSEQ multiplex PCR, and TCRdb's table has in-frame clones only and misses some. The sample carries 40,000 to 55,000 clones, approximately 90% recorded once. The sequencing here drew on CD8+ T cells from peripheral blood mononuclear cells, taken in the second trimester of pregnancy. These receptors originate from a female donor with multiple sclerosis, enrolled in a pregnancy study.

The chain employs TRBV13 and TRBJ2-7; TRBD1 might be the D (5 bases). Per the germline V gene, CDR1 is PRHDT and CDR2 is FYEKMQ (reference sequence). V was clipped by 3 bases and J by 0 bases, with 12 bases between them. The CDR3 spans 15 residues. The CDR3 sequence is CASSLRTRSSYEQYF. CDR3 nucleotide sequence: TGTGCCAGCAGCTTGAGGACACGAAGCTCCTACGAGCAGTACTTC.

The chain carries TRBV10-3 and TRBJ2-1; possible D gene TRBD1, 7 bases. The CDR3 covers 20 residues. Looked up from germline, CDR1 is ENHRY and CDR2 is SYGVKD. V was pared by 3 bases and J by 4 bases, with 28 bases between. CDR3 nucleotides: TGTGCCATCAGTGATCCAGGCCAGGGGGAGGCAAGAAGAGGTTACAATGAGCAGTTCTTC. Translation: CAISDPGQGEARRGYNEQFF.

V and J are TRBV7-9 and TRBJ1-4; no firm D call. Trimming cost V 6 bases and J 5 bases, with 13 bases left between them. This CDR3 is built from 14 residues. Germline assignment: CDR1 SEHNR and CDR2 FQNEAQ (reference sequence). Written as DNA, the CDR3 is TGTGCCAGCAGGGAGGAGGGAGCAAATGAAAAACTGTTTTTT. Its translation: CASREEGANEKLFF.

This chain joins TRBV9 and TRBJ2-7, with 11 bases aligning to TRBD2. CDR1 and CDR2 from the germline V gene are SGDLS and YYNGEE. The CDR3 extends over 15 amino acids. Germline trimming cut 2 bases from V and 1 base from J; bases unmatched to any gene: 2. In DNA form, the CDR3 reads TGTGCCAGCAGCGTTAGCGGGGGGGCGTCCTACGAGCAGTACTTC. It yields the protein CASSVSGGASYEQYF.

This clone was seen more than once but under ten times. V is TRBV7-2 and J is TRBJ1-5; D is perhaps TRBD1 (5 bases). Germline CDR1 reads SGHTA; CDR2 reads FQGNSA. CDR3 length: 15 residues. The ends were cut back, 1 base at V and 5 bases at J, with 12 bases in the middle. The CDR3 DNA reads TGTGCCAGCAGCTTAGATTTTGGGGGGTATCAGCCCCAGCATTTT. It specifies CASSLDFGGYQPQHF.

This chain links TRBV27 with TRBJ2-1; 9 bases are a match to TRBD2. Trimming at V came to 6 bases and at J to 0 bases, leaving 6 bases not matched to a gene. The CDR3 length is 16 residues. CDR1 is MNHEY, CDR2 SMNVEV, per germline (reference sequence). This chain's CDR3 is CASRLAGLSSYNEQFF. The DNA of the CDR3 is TGTGCCAGCAGGCTAGCGGGGTTAAGCTCCTACAATGAGCAGTTCTTC.

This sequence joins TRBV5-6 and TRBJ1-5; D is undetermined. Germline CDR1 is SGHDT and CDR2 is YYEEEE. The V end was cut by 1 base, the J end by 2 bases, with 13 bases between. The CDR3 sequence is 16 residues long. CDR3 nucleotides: TGTGCCAGCAGCTTGTTGGTCAACGGGGGCAATCAGCCCCAGCATTTT. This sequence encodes CASSLLVNGGNQPQHF.

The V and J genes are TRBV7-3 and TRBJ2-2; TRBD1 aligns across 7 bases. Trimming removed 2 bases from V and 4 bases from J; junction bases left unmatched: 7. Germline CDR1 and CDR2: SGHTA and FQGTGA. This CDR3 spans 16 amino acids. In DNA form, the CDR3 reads TGTGCCAGCAGCTTAGGTCCGGGACAGATCACCGGGGAGCTGTTTTTT. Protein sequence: CASSLGPGQITGELFF.

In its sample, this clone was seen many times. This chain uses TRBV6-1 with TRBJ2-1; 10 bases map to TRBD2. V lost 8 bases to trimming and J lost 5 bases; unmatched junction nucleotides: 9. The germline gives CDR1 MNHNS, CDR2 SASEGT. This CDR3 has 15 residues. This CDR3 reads CASEASGGSHNEQFF. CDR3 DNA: TGTGCCAGCGAAGCTAGCGGGGGAAGCCACAATGAGCAGTTCTTC.

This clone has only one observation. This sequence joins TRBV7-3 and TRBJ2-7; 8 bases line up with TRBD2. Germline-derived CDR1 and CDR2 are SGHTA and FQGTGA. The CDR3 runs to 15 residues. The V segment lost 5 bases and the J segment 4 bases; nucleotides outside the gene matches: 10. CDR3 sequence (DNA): TGTGCCAGCAGCATCTTAGCGGGGAAGGAGTACGAGCAGTACTTC. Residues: CASSILAGKEYEQYF.

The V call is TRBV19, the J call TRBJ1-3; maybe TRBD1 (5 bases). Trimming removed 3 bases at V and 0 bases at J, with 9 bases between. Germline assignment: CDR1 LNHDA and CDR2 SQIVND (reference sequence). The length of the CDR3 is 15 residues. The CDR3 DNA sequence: TGTGCCAGTAGTATCCCAGGGTTCTCTGGAAACACCATATATTTT. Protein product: CASSIPGFSGNTIYF. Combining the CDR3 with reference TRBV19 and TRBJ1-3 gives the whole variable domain DGGITQSPKYLFRKEGQNVTLSCEQNLNHDAMYWYRQDPGQGLRLIYYSQIVNDFQKGDIAEGYSVSREKKESFPLTVTSAQKNPTAFYLCASSIPGFSGNTIYFGEGSWLTVV.

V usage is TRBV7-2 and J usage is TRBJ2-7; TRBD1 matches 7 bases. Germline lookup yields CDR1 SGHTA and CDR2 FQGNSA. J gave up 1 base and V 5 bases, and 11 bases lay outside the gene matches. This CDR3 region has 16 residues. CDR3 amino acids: CASSLGSGTESYEQYF. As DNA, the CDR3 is TGTGCCAGCAGCCTGGGCTCCGGGACAGAGTCCTACGAGCAGTACTTC.

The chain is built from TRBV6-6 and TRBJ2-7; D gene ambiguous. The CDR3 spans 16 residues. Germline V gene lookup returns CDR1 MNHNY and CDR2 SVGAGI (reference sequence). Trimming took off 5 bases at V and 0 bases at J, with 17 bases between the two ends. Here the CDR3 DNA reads TGTGCCAGCAGTCCTCCTCCAGGTTTGATCTCCTACGAGCAGTACTTC. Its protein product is CASSPPPGLISYEQYF.

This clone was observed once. CDR3 nucleotide sequence: TGTGCCAGCATTAGAGGGACTGAAGCTTTCTTT. Translating it yields CASIRGTEAFF. This chain uses TRBV6-1 with TRBJ1-1, with unresolved D. Germline loops: CDR1 MNHNS, CDR2 SASEGT. The CDR3 has 11 residues. With 7 bases removed from V and 5 bases from J, the gap between germline ends came to 8 bases.

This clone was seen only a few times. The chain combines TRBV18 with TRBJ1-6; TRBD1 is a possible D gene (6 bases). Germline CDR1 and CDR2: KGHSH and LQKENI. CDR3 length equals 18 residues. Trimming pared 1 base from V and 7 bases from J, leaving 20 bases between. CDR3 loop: CASSPLGPGESLNSPLHF. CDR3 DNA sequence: TGTGCCAGCTCACCACTAGGCCCAGGGGAATCCCTAAATTCACCCCTCCACTTT.

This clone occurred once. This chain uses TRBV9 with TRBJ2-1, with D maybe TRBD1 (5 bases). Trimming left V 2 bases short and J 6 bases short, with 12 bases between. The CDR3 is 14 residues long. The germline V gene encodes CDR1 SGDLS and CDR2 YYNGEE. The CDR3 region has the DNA TGTGCCAGCAGCGTCAGGGTCGGGCGCAATGAGCAGTTCTTC. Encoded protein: CASSVRVGRNEQFF.

The CDR3 is CASSYPAGTPDGYTF. The CDR3 DNA is TGTGCCAGCAGTTACCCCGCCGGGACTCCTGATGGCTACACCTTC. The V gene is TRBV6-6, the J gene TRBJ1-2, with a weak D call TRBD1 (5 bases). Germline V gives CDR1 MNHNY, CDR2 SVGAGI (reference sequence). V was cut by 2 bases and J by 6 bases, with 16 bases left in between. CDR3 size: 15 residues.

The CDR3 DNA reads as TGCAGCGTTGGGGAGGGCGGGTATAGCAATCAGCCCCAGCATTTT. Translating it yields CSVGEGGYSNQPQHF. J is TRBJ1-5 and V is TRBV29-1; D call uncertain. V lost 4 bases to trimming and J lost 0 bases, with 13 bases between them. Germline V gene sequence: CDR1 SQVTM, CDR2 ANQGSEA. There are 15 residues in the CDR3.

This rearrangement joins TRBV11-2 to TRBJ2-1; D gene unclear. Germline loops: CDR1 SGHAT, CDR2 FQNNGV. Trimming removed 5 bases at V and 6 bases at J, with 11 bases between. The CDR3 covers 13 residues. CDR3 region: CASSPSPSNEQFF. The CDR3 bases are TGTGCCAGCAGCCCCAGTCCTAGCAATGAGCAGTTCTTC.

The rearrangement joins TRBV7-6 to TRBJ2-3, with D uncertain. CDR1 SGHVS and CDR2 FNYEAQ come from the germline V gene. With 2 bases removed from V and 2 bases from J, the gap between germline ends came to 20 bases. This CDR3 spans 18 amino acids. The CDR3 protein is CASSLIGGGALNTDTQYF. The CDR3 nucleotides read TGTGCCAGCAGCTTAATCGGCGGCGGCGCACTCAACACAGATACGCAGTATTTT. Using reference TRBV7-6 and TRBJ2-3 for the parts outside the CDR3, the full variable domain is GAGVSQSPRYKVTKRGQDVALRCDPISGHVSLYWYRQALGQGPEFLTYFNYEAQQDKSGLPNDRFSAERPEGSISTLTIQRTEQRDSAMYRCASSLIGGGALNTDTQYFGPGTRLTVL.

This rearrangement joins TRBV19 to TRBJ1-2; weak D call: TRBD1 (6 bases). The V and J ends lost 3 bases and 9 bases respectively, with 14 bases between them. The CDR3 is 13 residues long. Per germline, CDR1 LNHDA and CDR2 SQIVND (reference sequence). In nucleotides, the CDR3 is TGTGCCAGTAGTATGTCCCAGGGGCTGAGCTACACCTTC. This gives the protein CASSMSQGLSYTF. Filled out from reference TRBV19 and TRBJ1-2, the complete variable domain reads DGGITQSPKYLFRKEGQNVTLSCEQNLNHDAMYWYRQDPGQGLRLIYYSQIVNDFQKGDIAEGYSVSREKKESFPLTVTSAQKNPTAFYLCASSMSQGLSYTFGSGTRLTVV.

The DNA of the CDR3 is TGTGCCAGCAGCCGAGCGACAGGGGGCAAAGAGACCCAGTACTTC. Encoded protein: CASSRATGGKETQYF. The rearrangement uses TRBV7-8 and TRBJ2-5, with 10 bases that match TRBD1. This CDR3 contains 15 residues. The junction had 6 bases not matched to a gene; V was cut back by 5 bases and J by 3 bases. Looked up from germline, CDR1 is SGHVS and CDR2 is FQNEAQ.

CDR3 nucleotide sequence: TGTGCCAGCAGCGCGGCCCCTAGCGGGGGCACAGATACGCAGTATTTT. It specifies CASSAAPSGGTDTQYF. The chain combines TRBV13 with TRBJ2-3; 9 bases are shared with TRBD2. Germline CDR1 PRHDT, CDR2 FYEKMQ (reference sequence). V shed 5 bases, J shed 1 base, and the junction held 7 bases outside the gene matches. The CDR3 extends over 16 amino acids.

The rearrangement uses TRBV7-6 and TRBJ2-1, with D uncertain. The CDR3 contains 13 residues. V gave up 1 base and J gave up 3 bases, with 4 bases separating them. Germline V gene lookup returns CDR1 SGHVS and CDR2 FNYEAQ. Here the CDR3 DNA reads TGTGCCAGCAGCTTAGACAGCTACAATGAGCAGTTCTTC. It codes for CASSLDSYNEQFF. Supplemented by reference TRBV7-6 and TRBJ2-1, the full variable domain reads GAGVSQSPRYKVTKRGQDVALRCDPISGHVSLYWYRQALGQGPEFLTYFNYEAQQDKSGLPNDRFSAERPEGSISTLTIQRTEQRDSAMYRCASSLDSYNEQFFGPGTRLTVL.

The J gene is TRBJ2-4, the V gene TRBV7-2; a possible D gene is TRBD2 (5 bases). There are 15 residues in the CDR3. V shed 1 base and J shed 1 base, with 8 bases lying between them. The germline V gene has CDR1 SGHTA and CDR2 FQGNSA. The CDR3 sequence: CASSLVSGAKNIQYF. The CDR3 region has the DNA TGTGCCAGCAGCTTAGTTTCGGGGGCCAAAAACATTCAGTACTTC.

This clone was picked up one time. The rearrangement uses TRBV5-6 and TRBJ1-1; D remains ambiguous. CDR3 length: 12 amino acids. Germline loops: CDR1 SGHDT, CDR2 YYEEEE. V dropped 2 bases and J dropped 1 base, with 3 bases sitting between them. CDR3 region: CASSFGNTEAFF. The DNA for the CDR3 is TGTGCCAGCAGCTTCGGGAACACTGAAGCTTTCTTT.

The DNA of the CDR3 is TGTGCCACCAGCAGAGCTGGGACAGGGTATGGCTACACCTTC. Amino acid sequence: CATSRAGTGYGYTF. The chain is built from TRBV15 and TRBJ1-2; 9 nucleotides match TRBD1. CDR3 length equals 14 residues. The J segment lost 5 bases and the V segment lost 1 base, leaving 2 bases of the junction unmatched. Germline V gene lookup returns CDR1 LNHNV and CDR2 YYDKDF (reference sequence).